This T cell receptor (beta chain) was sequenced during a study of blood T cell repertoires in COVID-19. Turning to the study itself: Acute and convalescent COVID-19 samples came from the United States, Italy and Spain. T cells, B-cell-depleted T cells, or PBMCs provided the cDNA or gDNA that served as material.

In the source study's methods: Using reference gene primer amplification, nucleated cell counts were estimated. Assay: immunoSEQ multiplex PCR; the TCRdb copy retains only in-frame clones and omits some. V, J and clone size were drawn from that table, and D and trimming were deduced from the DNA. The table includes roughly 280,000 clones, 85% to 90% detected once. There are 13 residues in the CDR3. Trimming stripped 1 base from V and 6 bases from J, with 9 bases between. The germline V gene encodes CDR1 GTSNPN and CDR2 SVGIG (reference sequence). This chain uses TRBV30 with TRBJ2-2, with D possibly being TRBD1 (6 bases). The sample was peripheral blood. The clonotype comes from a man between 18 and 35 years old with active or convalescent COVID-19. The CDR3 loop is CAWSAQGPGELFF. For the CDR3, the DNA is TGTGCCTGGAGTGCTCAGGGGCCCGGGGAGCTGTTTTTT.